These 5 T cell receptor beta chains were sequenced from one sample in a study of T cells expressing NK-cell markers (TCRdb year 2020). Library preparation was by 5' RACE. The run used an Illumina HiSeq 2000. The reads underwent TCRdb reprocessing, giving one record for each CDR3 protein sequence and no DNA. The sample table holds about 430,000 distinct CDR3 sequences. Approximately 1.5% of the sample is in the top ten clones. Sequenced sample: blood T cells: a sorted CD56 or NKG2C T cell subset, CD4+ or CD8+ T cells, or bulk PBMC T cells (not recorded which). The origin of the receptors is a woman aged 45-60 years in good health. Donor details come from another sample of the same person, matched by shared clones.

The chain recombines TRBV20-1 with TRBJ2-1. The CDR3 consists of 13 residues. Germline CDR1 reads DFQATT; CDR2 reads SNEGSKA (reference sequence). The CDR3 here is CSASWTPPHEQFF.

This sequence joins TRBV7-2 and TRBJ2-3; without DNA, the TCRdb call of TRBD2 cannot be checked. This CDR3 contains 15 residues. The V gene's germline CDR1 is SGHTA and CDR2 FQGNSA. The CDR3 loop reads CASSSSPSVTDTQYF. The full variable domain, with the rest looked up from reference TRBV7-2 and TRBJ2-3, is GAGVSQSPSNKVTEKGKDVELRCDPISGHTALYWYRQSLGQGLEFLIYFQGNSAPDKSGLPSDRFSAERTGGSVSTLTIQRTQQEDSAVYLCASSSSPSVTDTQYFGPGTRLTVL.

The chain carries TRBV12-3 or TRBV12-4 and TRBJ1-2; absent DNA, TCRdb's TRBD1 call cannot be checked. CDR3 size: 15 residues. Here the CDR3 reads CASRRTTGANYGYTF.

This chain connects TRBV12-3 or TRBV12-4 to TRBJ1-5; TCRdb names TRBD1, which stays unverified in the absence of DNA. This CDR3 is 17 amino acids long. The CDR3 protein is CASSSIGAHVSNQPQHF.

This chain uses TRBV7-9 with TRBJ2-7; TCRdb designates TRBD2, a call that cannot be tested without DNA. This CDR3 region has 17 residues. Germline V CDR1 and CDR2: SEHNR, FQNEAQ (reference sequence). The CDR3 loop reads CASRGLAGPKSSYEQYF.